The T cell receptor (beta chain) under discussion was sequenced for a study of CD8 T cells in Susac syndrome. Sequencing of TCR beta was performed on blood CD8+ T cells and on blood CD4+ T cells. Patients with stable or active relapsing-remitting disease, all of them treatment-naive, made up the multiple sclerosis controls. Overall study results and limits: The study's TCR sequencing and HLA analysis drew on a certain number of individuals. That number was acknowledged as relatively small.

This clonotype was detected once. The antigen remains undetermined. The germline V gene encodes CDR1 SGDLS and CDR2 YYNGEE. Trimming cost V 0 bases and J 1 base, with 13 bases left between them. CDR3 length equals 17 residues. RNA amounts of about 0.45 to 1 ug underwent reverse transcription with random hexamers. It was immunoSEQ multiplex PCR that amplified TCR beta CDR3 across 54 Vbeta and 13 Jbeta. TCRdb redid the calling of the immunoSEQ multiplex PCR reads with MiXCR, one entry per CDR3 protein. The sample has a few hundred thousand distinct CDR3 sequences, 89% seen once. The source of this sequence is a human donor with multiple sclerosis. The material sequenced was CD8+ T cells from PBMCs. The rearrangement links TRBV9 to TRBJ2-2, with D unresolved. For the CDR3, the DNA is TGTGCCAGCAGCGTAGCTCCCGGGCTCGAGAACACCGGGGAGCTGTTTTTT. This sequence encodes CASSVAPGLENTGELFF.